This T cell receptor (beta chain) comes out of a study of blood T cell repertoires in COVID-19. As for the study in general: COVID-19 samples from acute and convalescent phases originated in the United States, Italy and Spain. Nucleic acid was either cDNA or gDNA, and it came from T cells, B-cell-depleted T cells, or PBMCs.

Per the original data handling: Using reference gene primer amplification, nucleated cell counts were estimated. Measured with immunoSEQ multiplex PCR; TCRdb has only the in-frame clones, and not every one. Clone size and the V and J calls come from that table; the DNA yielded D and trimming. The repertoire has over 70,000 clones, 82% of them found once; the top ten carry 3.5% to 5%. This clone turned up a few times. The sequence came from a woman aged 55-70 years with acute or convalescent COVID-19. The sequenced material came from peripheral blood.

The CDR3: CASRLEDSFNQPQHF. CDR3 coding DNA: TGTGCCAGTAGATTAGAAGACAGTTTCAATCAGCCCCAGCATTTT. V usage is TRBV28 and J usage is TRBJ1-5; weak D call: TRBD1 (5 bases). CDR1 is MDHEN, CDR2 SYDVKM, per germline. Trimming shortened V by 9 bases and J by 3 bases, and 18 bases separated the two germline ends. The CDR3 sequence is 15 residues long.